The sequence of this T cell receptor beta chain was determined in a study of cytomegalovirus exposure and HLA in healthy donors. On the study more broadly: As released early, the data held 75 million to 90 million unique TCRs from HLA-typed donors.

Use of 60 Vbeta and 13 Jbeta primers characterized the PCR. The table came from immunoSEQ multiplex PCR; TCRdb's copy has only in-frame clones and leaves some out. The sample includes over 150,000 clones, roughly 72% of them seen just once. The CDR3 contains 14 residues. The germline V gene encodes CDR1 MDHEN and CDR2 SYDVKM. Trimming shortened V by 6 bases and J by 3 bases, and 13 bases separated the two germline ends. The material sequenced was PBMCs. This rearrangement joins TRBV28 to TRBJ2-3, with D possibly being TRBD2 (5 bases). The TCR sequence derives from a man aged 30-40 years in good health and CMV-seronegative. The CDR3 sequence is CASRRDGETDTQYF. The CDR3 coding sequence is TGTGCCAGCAGGAGAGACGGGGAAACAGATACGCAGTATTTT.